This TCR beta chain derives from a study of T cell responses to AZD1222 COVID-19 vaccine. Overall study findings and caveats: Distributed over spike, vaccine-associated CD4 TCRs predominated at 160-218 and 743-854. Females outnumbered males among donors, who were mostly white British; clonal diversity was possibly underestimated. Sampling that yielded the repertoires occurred only after the peak T cell response.

The repertoire was sequenced with immunoSEQ multiplex PCR; TCRdb's copy has only in-frame clones and lacks some. The table shows 94,000 or so clones, with roughly 90% occurring only once. Details on this clone: What it recognizes is unknown.

The germline V gene encodes CDR1 SGDLS and CDR2 YYNGEE. With V trimmed by 5 bases and J by 6 bases, 5 bases remained unmatched. The CDR3 covers 14 residues. This receptor was taken from an adult in good health. The chain recombines TRBV9 with TRBJ2-7; 13 bases line up with TRBD2. The sample consisted of peripheral blood, taken on day 0 of AZD1222 vaccination. This CDR3 reads CASSRTSGSPEQYF. The CDR3 DNA sequence: TGTGCCAGCAGTCGGACTAGCGGGAGCCCCGAGCAGTACTTC.